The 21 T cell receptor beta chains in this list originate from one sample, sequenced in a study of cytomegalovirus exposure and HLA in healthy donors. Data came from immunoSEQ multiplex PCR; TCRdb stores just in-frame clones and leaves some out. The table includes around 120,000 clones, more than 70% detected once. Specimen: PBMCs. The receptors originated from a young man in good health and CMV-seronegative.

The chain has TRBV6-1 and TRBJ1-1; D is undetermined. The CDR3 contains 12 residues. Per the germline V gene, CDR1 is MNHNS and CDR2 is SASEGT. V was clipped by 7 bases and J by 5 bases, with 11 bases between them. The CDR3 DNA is TGTGCCAGCATCTTCGGAGGGACTGAAGCTTTCTTT. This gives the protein CASIFGGTEAFF.

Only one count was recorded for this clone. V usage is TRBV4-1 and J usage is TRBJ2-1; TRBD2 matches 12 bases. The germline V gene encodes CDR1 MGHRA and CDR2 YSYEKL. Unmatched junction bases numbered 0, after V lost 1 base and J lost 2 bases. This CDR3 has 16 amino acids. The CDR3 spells CASSQGTSGTYNEQFF. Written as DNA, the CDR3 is TGCGCCAGCAGCCAAGGGACTAGCGGGACCTACAATGAGCAGTTCTTC.

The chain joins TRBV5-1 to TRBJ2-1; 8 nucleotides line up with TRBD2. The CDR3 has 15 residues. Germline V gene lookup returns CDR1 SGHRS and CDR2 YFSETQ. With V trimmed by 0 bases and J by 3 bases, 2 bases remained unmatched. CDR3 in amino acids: CASSLGAGVYNEQFF. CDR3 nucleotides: TGCGCCAGCAGCTTGGGAGCGGGAGTCTACAATGAGCAGTTCTTC.

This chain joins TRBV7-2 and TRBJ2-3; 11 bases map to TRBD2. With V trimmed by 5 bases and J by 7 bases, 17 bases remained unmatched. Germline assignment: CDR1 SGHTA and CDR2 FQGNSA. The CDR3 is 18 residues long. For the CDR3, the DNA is TGTGCCAGCAGCCGTTATAGTAGCGGGGGGGCCATCCGGAATACGCAGTATTTT. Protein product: CASSRYSSGGAIRNTQYF.

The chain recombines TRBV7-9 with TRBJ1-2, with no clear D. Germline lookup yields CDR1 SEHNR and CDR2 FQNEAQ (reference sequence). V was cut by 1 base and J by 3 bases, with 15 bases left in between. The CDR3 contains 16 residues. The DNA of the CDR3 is TGTGCCAGCAGCTTAGGGGCGGCGGGAACGGACTATGGCTACACCTTC. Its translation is CASSLGAAGTDYGYTF.

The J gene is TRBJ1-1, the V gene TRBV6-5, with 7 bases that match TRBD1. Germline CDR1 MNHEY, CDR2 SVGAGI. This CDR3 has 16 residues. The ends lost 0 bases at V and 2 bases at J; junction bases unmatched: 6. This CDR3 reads CASSYSTGQYNTEAFF. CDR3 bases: TGTGCCAGCAGTTACTCGACAGGGCAGTATAACACTGAAGCTTTCTTT.

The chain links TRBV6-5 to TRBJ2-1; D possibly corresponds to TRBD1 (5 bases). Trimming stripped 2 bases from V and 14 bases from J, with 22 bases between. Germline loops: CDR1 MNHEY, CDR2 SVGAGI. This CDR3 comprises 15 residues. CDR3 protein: CASSYDPPTGRVEFF. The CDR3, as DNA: TGTGCCAGCAGTTACGACCCCCCCACCGGCAGGGTAGAGTTCTTC.

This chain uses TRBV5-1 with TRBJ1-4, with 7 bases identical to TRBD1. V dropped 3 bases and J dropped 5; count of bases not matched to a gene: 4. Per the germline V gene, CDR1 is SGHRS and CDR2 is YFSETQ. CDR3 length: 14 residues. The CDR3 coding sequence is TGCGCCAGCAGCTCGCCGGGACAGAATGAAAAACTGTTTTTT. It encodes CASSSPGQNEKLFF.

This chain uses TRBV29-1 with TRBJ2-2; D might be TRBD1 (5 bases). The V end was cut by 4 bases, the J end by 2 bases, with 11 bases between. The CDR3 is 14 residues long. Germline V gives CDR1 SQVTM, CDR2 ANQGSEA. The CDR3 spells CSVGQGANTGELFF. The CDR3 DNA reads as TGCAGCGTTGGGCAGGGTGCAAACACCGGGGAGCTGTTTTTT.

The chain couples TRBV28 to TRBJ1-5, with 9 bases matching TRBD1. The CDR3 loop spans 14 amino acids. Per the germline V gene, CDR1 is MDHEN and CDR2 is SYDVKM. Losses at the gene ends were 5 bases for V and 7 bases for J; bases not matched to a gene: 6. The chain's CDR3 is CASSPRDRDQPQHF. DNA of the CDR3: TGTGCCAGCAGTCCAAGGGACAGGGACCAGCCCCAGCATTTT.

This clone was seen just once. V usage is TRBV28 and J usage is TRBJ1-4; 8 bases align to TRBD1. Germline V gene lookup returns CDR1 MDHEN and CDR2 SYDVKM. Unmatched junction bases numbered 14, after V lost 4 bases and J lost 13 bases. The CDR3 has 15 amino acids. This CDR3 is CASSSPRQGSLGLFF. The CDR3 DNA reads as TGTGCCAGCAGTTCCCCCAGACAGGGGTCTTTGGGACTGTTTTTT.

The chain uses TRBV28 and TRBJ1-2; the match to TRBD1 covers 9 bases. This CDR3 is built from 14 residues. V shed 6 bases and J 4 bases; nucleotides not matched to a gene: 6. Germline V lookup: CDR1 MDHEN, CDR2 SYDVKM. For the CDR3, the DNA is TGTGCCAGCAGCGTGGACAGGGGCGGCTATGGCTACACCTTC. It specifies CASSVDRGGYGYTF.

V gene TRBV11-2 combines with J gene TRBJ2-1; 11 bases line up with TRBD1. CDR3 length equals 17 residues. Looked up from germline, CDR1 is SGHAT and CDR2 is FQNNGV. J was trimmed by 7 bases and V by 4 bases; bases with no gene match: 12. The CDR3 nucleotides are TGTGCCAGCAGCTCCCATATGGACAGGGGGCGCGTGAATGAGCAGTTCTTC. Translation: CASSSHMDRGRVNEQFF.

This chain's CDR3 is CAITESENTEAFF. CDR3 bases: TGTGCCATAACAGAGAGTGAGAACACTGAAGCTTTCTTT. V and J are TRBV10-3 and TRBJ1-1, with D uncertain. The length of the CDR3 is 13 residues. Looked up from germline, CDR1 is ENHRY and CDR2 is SYGVKD. The V end was cut by 9 bases, the J end by 1 base, with 12 bases between.

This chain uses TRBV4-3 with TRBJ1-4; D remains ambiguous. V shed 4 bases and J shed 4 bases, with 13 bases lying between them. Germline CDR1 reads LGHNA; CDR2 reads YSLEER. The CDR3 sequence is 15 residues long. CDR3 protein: CASSPRAGLNEKLFF. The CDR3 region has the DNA TGCGCCAGCAGCCCCCGGGCAGGACTTAATGAAAAACTGTTTTTT.

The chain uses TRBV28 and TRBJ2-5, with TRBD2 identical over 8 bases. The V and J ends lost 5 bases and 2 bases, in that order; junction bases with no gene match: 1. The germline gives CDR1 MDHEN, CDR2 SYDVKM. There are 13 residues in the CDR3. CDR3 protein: CASSVAGQETQYF. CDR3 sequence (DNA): TGTGCCAGCAGTGTAGCGGGACAAGAGACCCAGTACTTC. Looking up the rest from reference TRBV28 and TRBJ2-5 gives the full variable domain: DVKVTQSSRYLVKRTGEKVFLECVQDMDHENMFWYRQDPGLGLRLIYFSYDVKMKEKGDIPEGYSVSREKKERFSLILESASTNQTSMYLCASSVAGQETQYFGPGTRLLVL.

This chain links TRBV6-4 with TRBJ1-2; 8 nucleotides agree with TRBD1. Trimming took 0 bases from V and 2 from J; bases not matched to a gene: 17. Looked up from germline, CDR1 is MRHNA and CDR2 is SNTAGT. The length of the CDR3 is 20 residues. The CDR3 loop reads CASSDSCVVTGGYRNYGYTF. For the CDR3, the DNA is TGTGCCAGCAGTGACTCATGTGTGGTAACAGGGGGTTATCGGAACTATGGCTACACCTTC.

The CDR3 region is CASSSPGSEKLFF. DNA for the CDR3: TGTGCCAGCAGTTCACCCGGGAGTGAAAAACTGTTTTTT. This chain uses TRBV6-5 with TRBJ1-4; D is undetermined. V lost 4 bases and J 7 bases, leaving 10 bases between the germline ends. The CDR3 has 13 residues. Germline CDR1 MNHEY, CDR2 SVGAGI.

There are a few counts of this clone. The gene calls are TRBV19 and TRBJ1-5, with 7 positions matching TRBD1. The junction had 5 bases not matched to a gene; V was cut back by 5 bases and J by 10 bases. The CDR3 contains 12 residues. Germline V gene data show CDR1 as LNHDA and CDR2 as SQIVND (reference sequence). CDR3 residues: CASSPRQGPQHF. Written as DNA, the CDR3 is TGTGCCAGTAGTCCCCGACAGGGTCCCCAGCATTTT.

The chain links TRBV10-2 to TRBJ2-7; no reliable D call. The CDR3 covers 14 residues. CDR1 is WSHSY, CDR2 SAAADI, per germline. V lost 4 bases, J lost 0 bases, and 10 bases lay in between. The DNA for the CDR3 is TGCGCCAGCAGTGGAGGCTTAAGCTCCTACGAGCAGTACTTC. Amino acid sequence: CASSGGLSSYEQYF.

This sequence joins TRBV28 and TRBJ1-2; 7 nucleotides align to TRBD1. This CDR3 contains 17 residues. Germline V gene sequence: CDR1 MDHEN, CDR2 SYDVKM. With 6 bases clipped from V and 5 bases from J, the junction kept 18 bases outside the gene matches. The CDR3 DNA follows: TGTGCCAGCAGCCTGACATTACAGGGGAGGAGGGGATATGGCTACACCTTC. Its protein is CASSLTLQGRRGYGYTF.